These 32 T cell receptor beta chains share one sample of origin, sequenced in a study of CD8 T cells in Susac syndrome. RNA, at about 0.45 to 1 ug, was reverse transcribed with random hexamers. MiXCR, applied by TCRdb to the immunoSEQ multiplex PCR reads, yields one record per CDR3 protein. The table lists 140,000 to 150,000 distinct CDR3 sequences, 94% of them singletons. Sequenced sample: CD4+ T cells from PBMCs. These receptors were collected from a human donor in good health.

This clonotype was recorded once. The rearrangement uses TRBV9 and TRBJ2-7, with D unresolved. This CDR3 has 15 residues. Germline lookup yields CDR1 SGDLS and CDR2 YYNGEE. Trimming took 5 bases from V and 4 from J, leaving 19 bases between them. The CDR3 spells CASSLSPLAKYEQYF. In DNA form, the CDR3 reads TGTGCCAGCAGTCTAAGCCCGTTAGCAAAATACGAGCAGTACTTC.

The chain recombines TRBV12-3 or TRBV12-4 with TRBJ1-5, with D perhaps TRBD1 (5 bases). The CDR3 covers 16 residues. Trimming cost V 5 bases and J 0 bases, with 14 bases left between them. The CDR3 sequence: CASSTGTGDSNQPQHF. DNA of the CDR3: TGTGCCAGCAGTACTGGGACCGGAGATAGCAATCAGCCCCAGCATTTT.

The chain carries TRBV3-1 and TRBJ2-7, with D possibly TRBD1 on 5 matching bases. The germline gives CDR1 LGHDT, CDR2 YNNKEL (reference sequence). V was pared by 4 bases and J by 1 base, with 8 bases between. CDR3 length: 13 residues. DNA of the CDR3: TGTGCCAGCAGCCGACAGCCGTCCTACGAGCAGTACTTC. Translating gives CASSRQPSYEQYF.

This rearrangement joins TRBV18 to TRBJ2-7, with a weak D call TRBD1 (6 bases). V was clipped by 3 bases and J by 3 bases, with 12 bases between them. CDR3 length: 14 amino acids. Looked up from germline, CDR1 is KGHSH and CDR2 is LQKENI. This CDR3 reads CASSPLDSLYEQYF. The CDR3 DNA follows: TGTGCCAGCTCACCCTTGGACAGCCTCTACGAGCAGTACTTC.

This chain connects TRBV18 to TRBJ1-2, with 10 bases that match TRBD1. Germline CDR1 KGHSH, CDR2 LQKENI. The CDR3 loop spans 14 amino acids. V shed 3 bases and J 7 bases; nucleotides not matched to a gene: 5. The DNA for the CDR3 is TGTGCCAGCTCACCCATGACAGGGGGCTCTGGCTACACCTTC. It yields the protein CASSPMTGGSGYTF.

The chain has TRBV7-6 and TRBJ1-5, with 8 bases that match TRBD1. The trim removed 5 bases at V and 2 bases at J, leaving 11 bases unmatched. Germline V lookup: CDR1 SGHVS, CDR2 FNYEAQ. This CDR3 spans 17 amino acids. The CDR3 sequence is CASSPTGAMMGNQPQHF. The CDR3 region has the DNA TGTGCCAGCAGCCCGACAGGGGCAATGATGGGCAATCAGCCCCAGCATTTT.

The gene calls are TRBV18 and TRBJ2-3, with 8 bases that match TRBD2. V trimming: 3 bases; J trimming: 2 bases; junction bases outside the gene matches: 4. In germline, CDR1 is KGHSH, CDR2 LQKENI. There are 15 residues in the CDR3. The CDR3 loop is CASSPSTSVTDTQYF. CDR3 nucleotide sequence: TGTGCCAGCTCACCGTCGACTAGCGTCACAGATACGCAGTATTTT.

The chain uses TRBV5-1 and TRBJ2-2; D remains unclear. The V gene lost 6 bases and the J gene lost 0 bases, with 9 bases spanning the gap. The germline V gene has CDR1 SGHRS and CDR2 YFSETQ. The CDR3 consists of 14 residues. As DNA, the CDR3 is TGCGCCAGCAAGCAAGCACCGAACACCGGGGAGCTGTTTTTT. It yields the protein CASKQAPNTGELFF.

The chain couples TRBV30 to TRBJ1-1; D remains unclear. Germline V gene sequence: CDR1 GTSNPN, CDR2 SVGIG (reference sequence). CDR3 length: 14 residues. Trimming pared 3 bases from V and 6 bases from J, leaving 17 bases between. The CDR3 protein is CAWRDFRYDSEAFF. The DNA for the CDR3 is TGTGCCTGGAGAGACTTCAGGTACGACTCTGAAGCTTTCTTT.

The CDR3 sequence: CSARDRSGRRYNEQFF. CDR3 coding DNA: TGCAGTGCTAGAGATAGGAGCGGGAGGCGTTACAATGAGCAGTTCTTC. This sequence joins TRBV20-1 and TRBJ2-1; 9 bases are a match to TRBD2. Germline assignment: CDR1 DFQATT and CDR2 SNEGSKA (reference sequence). V lost 0 bases and J lost 4; bases outside the gene matches: 7. The CDR3 is 16 amino acids.

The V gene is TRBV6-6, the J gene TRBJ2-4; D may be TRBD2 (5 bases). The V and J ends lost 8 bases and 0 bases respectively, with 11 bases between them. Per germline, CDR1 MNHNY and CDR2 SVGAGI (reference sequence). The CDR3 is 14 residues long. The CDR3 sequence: CASRNGLAKNIQYF. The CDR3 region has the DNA TGTGCCAGCCGGAACGGACTAGCCAAAAACATTCAGTACTTC.

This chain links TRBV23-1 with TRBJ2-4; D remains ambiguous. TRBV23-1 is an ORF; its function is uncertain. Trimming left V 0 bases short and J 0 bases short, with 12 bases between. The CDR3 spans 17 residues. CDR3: CASSQSRAGGAKNIQYF. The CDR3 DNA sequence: TGCGCCAGCAGTCAATCACGCGCCGGCGGAGCCAAAAACATTCAGTACTTC.

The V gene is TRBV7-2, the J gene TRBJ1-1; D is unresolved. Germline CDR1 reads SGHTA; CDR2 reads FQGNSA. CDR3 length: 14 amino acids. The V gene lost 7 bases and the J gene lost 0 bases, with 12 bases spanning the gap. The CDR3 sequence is CASTLSTLNTEAFF. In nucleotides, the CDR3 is TGTGCCAGCACCCTTAGCACCTTGAACACTGAAGCTTTCTTT.

CDR3 DNA: TGCGCCAGCAGCCAAGACAGACAGGGGAGCAATCAGCCCCAGCATTTT. This gives the protein CASSQDRQGSNQPQHF. The J gene is TRBJ1-5, the V gene TRBV4-1; the match to TRBD1 covers 8 bases. The V gene end was trimmed by 0 bases and the J gene end by 1 base; junction bases not matched to a gene: 2. The CDR3 consists of 16 residues. Germline CDR1 is MGHRA and CDR2 is YSYEKL.

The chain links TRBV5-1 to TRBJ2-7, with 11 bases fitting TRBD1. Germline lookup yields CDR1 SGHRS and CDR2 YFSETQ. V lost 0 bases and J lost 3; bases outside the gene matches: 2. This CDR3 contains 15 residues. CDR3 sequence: CASSLADRGLYEQYF. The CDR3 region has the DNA TGCGCCAGCAGCTTGGCGGACAGGGGGCTCTACGAGCAGTACTTC.

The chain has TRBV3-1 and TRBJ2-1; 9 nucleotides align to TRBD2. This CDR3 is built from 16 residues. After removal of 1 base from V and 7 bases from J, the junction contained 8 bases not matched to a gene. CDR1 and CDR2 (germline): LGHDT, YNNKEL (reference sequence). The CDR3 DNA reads TGTGCCAGCAGCCAAGTGGGTAGCGGGAGTGGGAATGAGCAGTTCTTC. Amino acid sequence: CASSQVGSGSGNEQFF.

The CDR3 loop is CASSSPGRNTGELFF. Written as DNA, the CDR3 is TGCGCCAGCAGCTCCCCGGGACGGAACACCGGGGAGCTGTTTTTT. V is TRBV5-1 and J is TRBJ2-2; D may correspond to TRBD1 or TRBD2 (5 bases each). The ends were cut back, 3 bases at V and 1 base at J, with 10 bases in the middle. Germline assignment: CDR1 SGHRS and CDR2 YFSETQ. The CDR3 has 15 amino acids.

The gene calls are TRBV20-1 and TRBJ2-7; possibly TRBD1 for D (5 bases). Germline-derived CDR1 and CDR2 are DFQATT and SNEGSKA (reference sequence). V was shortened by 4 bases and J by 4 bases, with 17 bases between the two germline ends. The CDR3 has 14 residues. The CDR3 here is CSATRVTAAYEQYF. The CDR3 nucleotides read TGCAGTGCTACACGAGTGACAGCTGCTTACGAGCAGTACTTC.

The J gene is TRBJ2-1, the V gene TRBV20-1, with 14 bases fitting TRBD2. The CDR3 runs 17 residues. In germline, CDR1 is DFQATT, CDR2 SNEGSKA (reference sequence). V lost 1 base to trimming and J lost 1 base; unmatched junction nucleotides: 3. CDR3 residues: CSARAGTSGGSYNEQFF. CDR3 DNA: TGCAGTGCTAGAGCCGGGACTAGCGGGGGATCCTACAATGAGCAGTTCTTC.

The CDR3 DNA reads TGTGCCAGCAGCACACTGAACGAGCAGTACTTC. Its translation is CASSTLNEQYF. The gene calls are TRBV5-6 and TRBJ2-7; D remains unclear. The CDR3 is made up of 11 amino acids. Trimming left V 4 bases short and J 5 bases short, with 7 bases between. The germline CDR1 and CDR2 sequences are SGHDT and YYEEEE.

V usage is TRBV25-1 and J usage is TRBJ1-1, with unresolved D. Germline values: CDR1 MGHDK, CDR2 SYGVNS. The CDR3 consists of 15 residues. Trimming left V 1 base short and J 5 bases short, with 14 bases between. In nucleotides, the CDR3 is TGTGCCAGCAGTGAATTAGCCGGCCGAGGGACTGAAGCTTTCTTT. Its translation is CASSELAGRGTEAFF.

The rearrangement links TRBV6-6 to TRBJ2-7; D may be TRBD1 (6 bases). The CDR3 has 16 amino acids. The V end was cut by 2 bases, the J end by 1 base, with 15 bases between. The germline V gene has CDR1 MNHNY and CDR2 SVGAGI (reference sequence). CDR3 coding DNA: TGTGCCAGCAGTTACGGGGGCTTGGTGGGGTCCTACGAGCAGTACTTC. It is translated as CASSYGGLVGSYEQYF.

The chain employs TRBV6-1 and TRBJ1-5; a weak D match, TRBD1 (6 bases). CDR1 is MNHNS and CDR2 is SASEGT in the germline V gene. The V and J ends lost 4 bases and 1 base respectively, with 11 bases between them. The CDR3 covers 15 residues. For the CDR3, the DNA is TGTGCCAGCAGTGCCAGGGGCTGGAGCAATCAGCCCCAGCATTTT. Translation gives CASSARGWSNQPQHF.

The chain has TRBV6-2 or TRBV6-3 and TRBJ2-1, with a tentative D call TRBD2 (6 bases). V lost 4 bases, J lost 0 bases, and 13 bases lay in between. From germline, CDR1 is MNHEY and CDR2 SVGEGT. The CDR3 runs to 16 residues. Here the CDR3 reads CASSSERVSSYNEQFF. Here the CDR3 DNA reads TGTGCCAGCAGTTCTGAGCGGGTGAGCTCCTACAATGAGCAGTTCTTC.

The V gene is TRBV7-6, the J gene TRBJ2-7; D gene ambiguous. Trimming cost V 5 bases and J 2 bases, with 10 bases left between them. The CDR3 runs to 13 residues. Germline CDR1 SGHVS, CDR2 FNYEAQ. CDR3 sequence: CASSPYQTYEQYF. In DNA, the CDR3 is TGTGCCAGCAGCCCATATCAAACCTACGAGCAGTACTTC. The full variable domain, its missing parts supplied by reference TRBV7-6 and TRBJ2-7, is GAGVSQSPRYKVTKRGQDVALRCDPISGHVSLYWYRQALGQGPEFLTYFNYEAQQDKSGLPNDRFSAERPEGSISTLTIQRTEQRDSAMYRCASSPYQTYEQYFGPGTRLTVT.

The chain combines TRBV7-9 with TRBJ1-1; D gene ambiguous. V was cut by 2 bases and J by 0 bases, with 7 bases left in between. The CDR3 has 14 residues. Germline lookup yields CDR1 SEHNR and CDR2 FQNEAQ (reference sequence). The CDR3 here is CASSLNAMNTEAFF. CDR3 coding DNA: TGTGCCAGCAGCTTAAACGCCATGAACACTGAAGCTTTCTTT. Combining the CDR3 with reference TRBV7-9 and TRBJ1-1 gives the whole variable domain DTGVSQNPRHKITKRGQNVTFRCDPISEHNRLYWYRQTLGQGPEFLTYFQNEAQLEKSRLLSDRFSAERPKGSFSTLEIQRTEQGDSAMYLCASSLNAMNTEAFFGQGTRLTVV.

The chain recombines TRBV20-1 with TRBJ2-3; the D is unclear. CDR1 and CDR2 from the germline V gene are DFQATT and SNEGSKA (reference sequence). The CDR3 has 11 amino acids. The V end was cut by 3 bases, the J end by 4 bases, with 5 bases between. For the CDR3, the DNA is TGCAGTGCTAGTAAGGCAGATACGCAGTATTTT. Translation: CSASKADTQYF.

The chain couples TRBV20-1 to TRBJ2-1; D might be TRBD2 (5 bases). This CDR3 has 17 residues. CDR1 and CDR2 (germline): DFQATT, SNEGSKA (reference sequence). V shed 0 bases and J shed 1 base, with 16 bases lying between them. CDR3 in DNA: TGCAGTGCTAGAGATCTGGTGGGAGCAGTATCCTACAATGAGCAGTTCTTC. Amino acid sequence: CSARDLVGAVSYNEQFF.

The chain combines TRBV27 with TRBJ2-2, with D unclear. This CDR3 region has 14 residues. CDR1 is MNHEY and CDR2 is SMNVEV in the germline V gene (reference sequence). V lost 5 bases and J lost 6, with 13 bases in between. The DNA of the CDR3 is TGTGCCAGCAGTCGCTCAATAGGGTCCGGGGAGCTGTTTTTT. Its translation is CASSRSIGSGELFF.

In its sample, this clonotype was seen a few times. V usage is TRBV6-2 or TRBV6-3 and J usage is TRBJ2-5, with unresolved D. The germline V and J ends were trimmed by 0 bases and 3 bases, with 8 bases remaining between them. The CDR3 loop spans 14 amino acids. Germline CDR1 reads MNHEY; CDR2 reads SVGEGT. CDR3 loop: CASSYSSAKETQYF. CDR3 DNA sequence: TGTGCCAGCAGTTACTCGAGTGCCAAAGAGACCCAGTACTTC.

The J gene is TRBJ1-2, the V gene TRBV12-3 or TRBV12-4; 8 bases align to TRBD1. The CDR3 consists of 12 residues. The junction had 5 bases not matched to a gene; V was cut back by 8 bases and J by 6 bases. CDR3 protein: CASRDRLNGYTF. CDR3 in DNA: TGTGCCAGCCGGGACAGGTTGAATGGCTACACCTTC.

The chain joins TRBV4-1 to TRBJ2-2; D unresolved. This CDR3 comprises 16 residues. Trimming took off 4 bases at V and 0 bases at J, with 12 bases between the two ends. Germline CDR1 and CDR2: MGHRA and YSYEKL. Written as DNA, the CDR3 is TGCGCCAGCAGCCCCCTCTTCTCCCCGAACACCGGGGAGCTGTTTTTT. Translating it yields CASSPLFSPNTGELFF.